Sequencing of this TCR beta chain was carried out in a study of T cell responses to AZD1222 COVID-19 vaccine. Study observations and caveats: Reports say nearly half of spike-specific TCRs go after unmutated variant regions. Spike-specific TCR breadth and depth rose after two AZD1222 doses.

Repertoires were generated with immunoSEQ multiplex PCR, while TCRdb's copy carries only in-frame clones and drops some. This table has approximately 140,000 clones, more than 80% appearing once. Points on this clone: Its antigen remains unidentified.

Germline V CDR1 and CDR2: LGHDT, YNNKEL (reference sequence). The CDR3 has 15 residues. V gave up 3 bases and J gave up 0 bases, with 12 bases separating them. The source material was peripheral blood, sampled on day 0 of MenACWY control vaccination. This TCR came from an adult in good health. The chain recombines TRBV3-1 (or the pseudogene TRBV3-2) with TRBJ2-7; D is possibly TRBD2 (5 bases). CDR3 in amino acids: CASSHLARSSYEQYF. The CDR3 DNA reads as TGTGCCAGCAGCCACCTAGCACGAAGCTCCTACGAGCAGTACTTC.